A single sample gave rise to the 19 T cell receptor beta chains below, sequenced in a study of cytomegalovirus exposure and HLA in healthy donors. With 60 Vbeta and 13 Jbeta primers, the PCR was carried out. Sequenced by immunoSEQ multiplex PCR; TCRdb stores in-frame clones only, minus some. The sample records around 200,000 clones, approximately 80% being singletons. Material: PBMCs. These receptors were taken from a boy aged 5-17 years in good health and CMV-seronegative.

This chain joins TRBV15 and TRBJ1-2; the D gene is possibly TRBD1 (5 bases). Germline V gene lookup returns CDR1 LNHNV and CDR2 YYDKDF (reference sequence). The CDR3 has 14 residues. V was trimmed by 5 bases and J by 7 bases, leaving 17 bases between them. The CDR3 bases are TGTGCCACCAGCCAGGTGCCCGCAGGGTTTGGCTACACCTTC. Its protein product is CATSQVPAGFGYTF.

DNA of the CDR3: TGTGCCAGCAGTTTATTCGCAGGGGCCGTAAATCAGCCCCAGCATTTT. It encodes CASSLFAGAVNQPQHF. The chain combines TRBV27 with TRBJ1-5, with D perhaps matching TRBD1 (6 bases). Between the trimmed V and J ends, which lost 1 base and 4 bases, there was a span of 14 bases. The CDR3 is 16 residues long. Germline-derived CDR1 and CDR2 are MNHEY and SMNVEV (reference sequence).

This clone was counted only a few times. This chain connects TRBV21-1 to TRBJ2-7; the table calls TRBD1, which could not be checked here. TRBV21-1 is a pseudogene segment. The CDR3 is 13 residues long. CDR3 DNA: TGTGCCAGCAGCAAAGGGAAAGGGGGCGAGCAGTACTTC. Protein sequence: CASSKGKGGEQYF.

The chain employs TRBV30 and TRBJ1-2; D remains ambiguous. The CDR3 has 15 amino acids. Trimming removed 1 base at V and 0 bases at J, with 12 bases between. The germline V gene encodes CDR1 GTSNPN and CDR2 SVGIG (reference sequence). In DNA, the CDR3 is TGTGCCTGGAGTGATTCCGGGTCTTCTAACTATGGCTACACCTTC. Amino acid sequence: CAWSDSGSSNYGYTF.

Here the CDR3 DNA reads TGTGCCTGGACAGATCTAGCGTCTACCTACAATGAGCAGTTCTTC. Protein: CAWTDLASTYNEQFF. The rearrangement links TRBV30 to TRBJ2-1; D is perhaps TRBD2 (6 bases). V lost 4 bases and J 2 bases, leaving 15 bases between the germline ends. Germline V lookup: CDR1 GTSNPN, CDR2 SVGIG (reference sequence). This CDR3 is built from 15 residues.

This clone was recorded once. The chain links TRBV4-1 to TRBJ1-2; 7 bases are a match to TRBD1. Germline CDR1 MGHRA, CDR2 YSYEKL. This CDR3 spans 16 amino acids. With V trimmed by 5 bases and J by 1 base, 10 bases remained unmatched. The CDR3 loop is CASSSPTGISNYGYTF. The CDR3 nucleotides are TGCGCCAGCAGCTCGCCGACAGGGATAAGTAACTATGGCTACACCTTC.

The chain uses TRBV7-2 and TRBJ1-3; 10 bases are a match to TRBD1. This CDR3 comprises 16 residues. Germline CDR1 and CDR2: SGHTA and FQGNSA. With V trimmed by 5 bases and J by 4 bases, 8 bases remained unmatched. The DNA of the CDR3 is TGTGCCAGCAGCGACAGGACAGGGGGGAGCGGAAACACCATATATTTT. Amino acids: CASSDRTGGSGNTIYF.

The chain combines TRBV11-3 with TRBJ1-6; D uncertain. The CDR3 covers 15 residues. Trimming cost V 5 bases and J 4 bases, with 12 bases left between them. Germline V gives CDR1 SGHNT, CDR2 YENEEA. The CDR3 nucleotides read TGTGCCAGCAGCCTACAGACCGCGTATAATTCACCCCTCCACTTT. It is translated as CASSLQTAYNSPLHF.

This clone was counted a single time. The chain is built from TRBV11-3 and TRBJ2-2, with TRBD2 matching over 12 bases. CDR3 size: 15 residues. After removal of 4 bases from V and 5 bases from J, the junction contained 2 bases not matched to a gene. Germline V gene lookup returns CDR1 SGHNT and CDR2 YENEEA. The CDR3 loop reads CASSSGLAGTGELFF. The CDR3 region has the DNA TGTGCCAGCAGCTCCGGACTAGCGGGGACCGGGGAGCTGTTTTTT.

The chain combines TRBV4-2 with TRBJ1-2, with 11 bases matching TRBD1. V lost 3 bases to trimming and J lost 7 bases; unmatched junction nucleotides: 10. CDR1 is LGHNA and CDR2 is YNFKEQ in the germline V gene. CDR3 size: 16 residues. The CDR3 region has the DNA TGTGCCAGCAGCCATGACATCGGACAGGGGGCTGGTGGCTACACCTTC. Translated: CASSHDIGQGAGGYTF.

The chain couples TRBV5-6 to TRBJ1-3; 9 positions agree with TRBD1. V was clipped by 4 bases and J by 2 bases; unmatched bases: 4. Germline loops: CDR1 SGHDT, CDR2 YYEEEE. The CDR3 loop spans 15 amino acids. The CDR3 reads CASSPTGGTGNTIYF. The DNA of the CDR3 is TGTGCCAGCAGCCCGACAGGGGGAACTGGAAACACCATATATTTT.

The chain carries TRBV7-6 and TRBJ2-7; 9 bases are shared with TRBD2. J gave up 0 bases and V 5 bases, and 5 bases lay outside the gene matches. The CDR3 is 15 amino acids. Germline values: CDR1 SGHVS, CDR2 FNYEAQ. The CDR3 DNA is TGTGCCAGCAGCCCCCTAGCGGGGAGCTCCTACGAGCAGTACTTC. Its protein product is CASSPLAGSSYEQYF.

In its sample, this clone was seen once. The chain carries TRBV6-6 and TRBJ2-7; 9 bases are a match to TRBD2. Losses at the gene ends were 8 bases for V and 5 bases for J; bases not matched to a gene: 4. The CDR3 is made up of 12 amino acids. Per the germline V gene, CDR1 is MNHNY and CDR2 is SVGAGI (reference sequence). The chain's CDR3 is CASWREGDEQYF. In nucleotides, the CDR3 is TGTGCCAGCTGGCGGGAGGGTGACGAGCAGTACTTC.

The chain joins TRBV9 to TRBJ2-5; D uncertain. The DNA end is more similar to TRBJ2-7, so the J call may be wrong. The length of the CDR3 is 17 residues. CDR1 SGDLS and CDR2 YYNGEE come from the germline V gene. CDR3 in DNA: TGTGCCAGCAGCCCAGGCCCGGCCAACTCCATCTCCTACGAGCAGTACTTC. Residues: CASSPGPANSISYEQYF.

The table lists this clone with a few counts. The rearrangement joins TRBV30 to TRBJ2-7, with a possible D match to TRBD1 (5 bases). Germline V lookup: CDR1 GTSNPN, CDR2 SVGIG (reference sequence). V lost 4 bases and J lost 1, with 11 bases in between. This CDR3 has 13 residues. CDR3 amino acids: CAWTRDSSYEQYF. DNA for the CDR3: TGTGCCTGGACCCGAGACAGTTCCTACGAGCAGTACTTC.

This rearrangement joins TRBV5-4 to TRBJ2-3; 9 bases map to TRBD2. The CDR3 spans 16 residues. J was trimmed by 4 bases and V by 0 bases; bases with no gene match: 6. CDR1 and CDR2 (germline): SGHNT, YYREEE (reference sequence). The DNA for the CDR3 is TGTGCCAGCAGCTTGGATGCGGGGGGGCAGTCAGATACGCAGTATTTT. Its protein is CASSLDAGGQSDTQYF.

The V gene is TRBV9, the J gene TRBJ1-1; 7 bases line up with TRBD1. The germline V gene encodes CDR1 SGDLS and CDR2 YYNGEE. The length of the CDR3 is 14 residues. V was pared by 4 bases and J by 1 base, with 4 bases of the junction left unmatched. CDR3 loop: CASSSGQQNTEAFF. In nucleotides, the CDR3 is TGTGCCAGCAGCTCGGGACAGCAGAACACTGAAGCTTTCTTT.

V and J are TRBV7-2 and TRBJ1-2; D unresolved. The germline CDR1 and CDR2 sequences are SGHTA and FQGNSA. V lost 5 bases and J 8 bases, leaving 12 bases between the germline ends. The CDR3 covers 12 residues. The DNA for the CDR3 is TGTGCCAGCAGCACCTCCTCGGGGGGCTACACCTTC. Its protein is CASSTSSGGYTF.

This chain uses TRBV25-1 with TRBJ1-1, with a tentative D call TRBD1 (6 bases). Trimming removed 4 bases at V and 3 bases at J, with 15 bases between. The CDR3 length is 15 residues. The germline gives CDR1 MGHDK, CDR2 SYGVNS. The CDR3 loop is CASSVAGGGYTEAFF. The CDR3 DNA reads as TGTGCCAGCAGTGTAGCGGGGGGCGGGTACACTGAAGCTTTCTTT.